This note documents a single TCR beta chain sequence. The method was immunoSEQ multiplex PCR; TCRdb's version includes in-frame clones alone and lacks a portion of them. The sample yields more than 95,000 clones, approximately 90% seen once. The entry originates in a study of control samples from healthy donors and cancer patients. The sequenced sample was blood. The sequence derives from a woman aged 70-85 years in good health.

This CDR3 reads CASSRSGTGSNQPQHF. The CDR3 DNA follows: TGCGCCAGCAGTCGCTCCGGGACAGGCTCCAATCAGCCCCAGCATTTT. This chain links TRBV23-1 with TRBJ1-5; 8 bases align to TRBD1. TRBV23-1 is an open reading frame, and its role is uncertain. J lost 3 bases, V lost 4 bases, and 8 bases had no gene match. This CDR3 is 16 amino acids long.